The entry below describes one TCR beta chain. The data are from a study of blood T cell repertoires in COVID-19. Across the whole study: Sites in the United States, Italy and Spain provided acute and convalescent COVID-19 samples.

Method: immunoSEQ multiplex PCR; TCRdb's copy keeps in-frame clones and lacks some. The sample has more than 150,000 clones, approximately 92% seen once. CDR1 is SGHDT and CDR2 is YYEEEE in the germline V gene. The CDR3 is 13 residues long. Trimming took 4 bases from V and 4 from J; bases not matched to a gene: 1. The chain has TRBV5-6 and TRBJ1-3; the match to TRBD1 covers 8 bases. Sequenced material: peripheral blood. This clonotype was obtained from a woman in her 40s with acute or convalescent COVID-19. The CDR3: CASSGDRGNTIYF. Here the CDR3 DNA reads TGTGCCAGCAGCGGGGACAGGGGAAACACCATATATTTT.